The source of this TCR beta chain is a study of long-term antiretroviral therapy in people with HIV. The study, taken as a whole, reports: Post-ART samples showed increased diversity that remained below transplant donor control levels. Repertoire composition at all time points was dominated by clones that had expanded before ART.

CDR1 and CDR2 from the germline V gene are SGHRS and YFSETQ. V lost 0 bases and J lost 8, with 11 bases in between. The CDR3 loop spans 14 amino acids. Comments on this clone: Its antigen is unidentified.

People in the study who had HIV all got their treatment in the United States. Survey-level immunoSEQ v3.0 assays were run. This table comes from immunoSEQ multiplex PCR, and its TCRdb copy is limited to in-frame clones, with some not included. The table lists about 26,000 clones, around 87% of them singletons. This material consisted of unsorted PBMCs, taken approximately 2.6 years after starting antiretroviral therapy. This TCR came from a man aged 40-49 years with HIV. The J gene is TRBJ1-4, the V gene TRBV5-1; no definite D call. In nucleotides, the CDR3 is TGCGCCAGCAGCTTGGGGGCAGCAAAGGAAAAACTGTTTTTT. This translates into CASSLGAAKEKLFF. Complete variable domain (other parts from reference TRBV5-1 and TRBJ1-4): KAGVTQTPRYLIKTRGQQVTLSCSPISGHRSVSWYQQTPGQGLQFLFEYFSETQRNKGNFPGRFSGRQFSNSRSEMNVSTLELGDSALYLCASSLGAAKEKLFFGSGTQLSVL.